The 8 T cell receptor beta chains given below trace back to one sample, sequenced in a study of cytomegalovirus exposure and HLA in healthy donors. Use of 60 Vbeta and 13 Jbeta primers characterized the PCR. Sequenced by immunoSEQ multiplex PCR; TCRdb stores in-frame clones only, minus some. The table includes about 210,000 clones, approximately 82% detected once. Sequences were obtained from PBMCs. The receptors shown here come from a woman in her forties or fifties in good health and CMV-seropositive.

The J gene is TRBJ1-2, the V gene TRBV7-3; D perhaps matches TRBD1 (6 bases). Germline CDR1 reads SGHTA; CDR2 reads FQGTGA. V lost 2 bases and J lost 3, with 10 bases in between. The CDR3 sequence is 14 residues long. CDR3 nucleotide sequence: TGTGCCAGCAGCTTATCAGGGGTCGACTATGGCTACACCTTC. This gives the protein CASSLSGVDYGYTF.

The chain has TRBV6-5 and TRBJ1-5; D unresolved. The CDR3 is 15 residues long. Germline V gene data show CDR1 as MNHEY and CDR2 as SVGAGI. V dropped 0 bases and J dropped 1 base, with 7 bases sitting between them. The CDR3 coding sequence is TGTGCCAGCAGTTACTCGAGATCCAGCAATCAGCCCCAGCATTTT. As protein: CASSYSRSSNQPQHF.

This chain connects TRBV5-4 to TRBJ2-2; possible D gene TRBD1, 6 bases. Germline values: CDR1 SGHNT, CDR2 YYREEE (reference sequence). Between the trimmed V and J ends, which lost 0 bases and 4 bases, there was a span of 13 bases. This CDR3 is 16 amino acids long. CDR3 in amino acids: CASSLGSGVPTGELFF. In DNA form, the CDR3 reads TGTGCCAGCAGCTTGGGGTCAGGGGTACCCACCGGGGAGCTGTTTTTT. Looking up the rest from reference TRBV5-4 and TRBJ2-2 gives the full variable domain: ETGVTQSPTHLIKTRGQQVTLRCSSQSGHNTVSWYQQALGQGPQFIFQYYREEENGRGNFPPRFSGLQFPNYSSELNVNALELDDSALYLCASSLGSGVPTGELFFGEGSRLTVL.

The gene calls are TRBV27 and TRBJ1-2, with 8 bases that match TRBD1. The CDR3 consists of 14 residues. After removal of 5 bases from V and 8 bases from J, the junction contained 10 bases not matched to a gene. Germline V gene data show CDR1 as MNHEY and CDR2 as SMNVEV (reference sequence). CDR3 DNA: TGTGCCAGCAGTAAGCAGACAGGGGCTAACGGCTACACCTTC. Amino acid sequence: CASSKQTGANGYTF.

The V call is TRBV11-3, the J call TRBJ2-3, with D possibly matching TRBD2 (5 bases). CDR3 length: 15 residues. Germline V gene sequence: CDR1 SGHNT, CDR2 YENEEA. V was pared by 5 bases and J by 1 base, with 13 bases between. The CDR3 reads CASSLGLGGTDTQYF. CDR3 coding DNA: TGTGCCAGCAGCCTAGGACTCGGGGGCACAGATACGCAGTATTTT.

The chain has TRBV9 and TRBJ2-7; 9 bases align to TRBD1. Germline loops: CDR1 SGDLS, CDR2 YYNGEE. V gave up 0 bases and J gave up 5 bases; unmatched junction bases: 6. The CDR3 is 15 amino acids. The CDR3 DNA follows: TGTGCCAGCAGCGTAGTAGGGACAGGGTCCAACGAGCAGTACTTC. It translates to CASSVVGTGSNEQYF.

The rearrangement joins TRBV29-1 to TRBJ1-5; 7 bases match TRBD1. CDR3 length: 16 amino acids. CDR1 SQVTM and CDR2 ANQGSEA come from the germline V gene. Trimming cost V 5 bases and J 4 bases; bases outside gene matches: 14. The CDR3 sequence: CSVSRGGSEGNQPQHF. The CDR3 coding sequence is TGCAGCGTTTCCCGAGGGGGCAGTGAGGGAAATCAGCCCCAGCATTTT.

Written as DNA, the CDR3 is TGTGCCAGCAGCCCCCCTGGCTGGGAGAAACTCCCCTACACCTTC. Its protein product is CASSPPGWEKLPYTF. The rearrangement joins TRBV7-2 to TRBJ1-2, with D uncertain. Germline V gives CDR1 SGHTA, CDR2 FQGNSA. Trimming took off 5 bases at V and 10 bases at J, with 23 bases between the two ends. There are 15 residues in the CDR3. Combining the CDR3 with reference TRBV7-2 and TRBJ1-2 gives the whole variable domain GAGVSQSPSNKVTEKGKDVELRCDPISGHTALYWYRQSLGQGLEFLIYFQGNSAPDKSGLPSDRFSAERTGGSVSTLTIQRTQQEDSAVYLCASSPPGWEKLPYTFGSGTRLTVV.